Following are 3 T cell receptor beta chains from one sample sequenced in a study of spatial heterogeneity in lung cancer. Time point: sample taken at primary tumor resection. TCRdb reanalysed the 5' RACE reads using MiXCR and keeps one entry per CDR3 protein. The table includes 35,000 to 40,000 distinct CDR3 sequences, roughly 6.5% detected once. The specimen comprised PBMCs, sampled at surgery. Source of these receptors: a female donor with early-stage non-small cell lung cancer.

This clonotype was detected ten times or more. This chain joins TRBV9 and TRBJ2-3; D possibly uses TRBD1 or TRBD2 (6 bases each). Germline assignment: CDR1 SGDLS and CDR2 YYNGEE. V was cut by 0 bases and J by 0 bases, with 11 bases left in between. The CDR3 consists of 16 residues. For the CDR3, the DNA is TGTGCCAGCAGCGTAGTAGGGGGGTCTAGCACAGATACGCAGTATTTT. Translation gives CASSVVGGSSTDTQYF.

This clonotype has a handful of counts. J is TRBJ2-1 and V is TRBV24-1, with 9 positions matching TRBD2. V lost 9 bases, J lost 7 bases, and 9 bases stayed unmatched. Germline V gene data show CDR1 as KGHDR and CDR2 as SFDVKD. The CDR3 runs 14 residues. The CDR3 sequence: CATQDSLAGNEQFF. CDR3 sequence (DNA): TGTGCCACCCAAGATTCGCTAGCGGGAAATGAGCAGTTCTTC.

This clonotype was recorded at least ten times. The rearrangement links TRBV5-1 to TRBJ2-6; 9 positions match TRBD1. CDR1 and CDR2 (germline): SGHRS, YFSETQ. The CDR3 is made up of 15 amino acids. V lost 3 bases to trimming and J lost 4 bases; unmatched junction nucleotides: 2. This CDR3 reads CASSWTGDGANVLTF. The DNA for the CDR3 is TGCGCCAGCAGCTGGACAGGGGACGGGGCCAACGTCCTGACTTTC.